This T cell receptor (beta chain) was captured in a study of regulatory T cells in long-lasting Graves disease. Study-wide results and caveats: Not thyroid tissue but only peripheral blood was studied.

Germline assignment: CDR1 LNHNV and CDR2 YYDKDF (reference sequence). The V end lost 0 bases, the J end lost 2 bases, and 2 bases lay between the germline ends. The CDR3 is 13 amino acids. This clonotype was seen at least ten times. Its antigen is undetermined. Time point specified: newly diagnosed GD, antithyroid drugs for less than 3 months. The TCR library was made from RNA extracted from PBMCs. The authors built TCR beta libraries using iRepertoire HTBI primers and Arm-PCR of CDR3 regions. TCRdb reprocessed the multiplex PCR reads with MiXCR, giving one entry per CDR3 protein. Of some 500,000 distinct CDR3 sequences listed, about 13% were seen once; the top ten hold roughly 9.7%. The sample was also reused in another study, on T cells in Graves' hyperthyroidism and ophthalmopathy.

This chain connects TRBV15 to TRBJ1-5; D gene ambiguous. The source material was peripheral blood mononuclear cells (PBMCs), sampled at new diagnosis, from a patient treated with antithyroid drugs. This sequence was found in a young man with Graves disease. The CDR3 spells CATSREGNQPQHF. The CDR3 nucleotides are TGTGCCACCAGCAGAGAGGGCAATCAGCCCCAGCATTTT.